Below are 5 T cell receptor beta chains sequenced from a single sample in a study of T cells in localized non-small cell lung cancer. Assay: immunoSEQ multiplex PCR; the TCRdb copy retains only in-frame clones and omits some. Of 15,000 to 20,000 clones in the sample, around nine tenths were seen once. The sequencing used peripheral blood, collected before any cancer treatment. These receptors were taken from a male donor aged 60 or over with stage II squamous cell lung carcinoma.

The V and J genes are TRBV7-9 and TRBJ2-7; a weak D match, TRBD1 (5 bases). Germline CDR1 is SEHNR and CDR2 is FQNEAQ (reference sequence). Trimming removed 5 bases at V and 4 bases at J, with 9 bases between. This CDR3 spans 12 amino acids. In nucleotides, the CDR3 is TGTGCCAGCAGCAGGGGCAGTTACGAGCAGTACTTC. Protein product: CASSRGSYEQYF.

In its sample, this clone was seen once. CDR3 bases: TGTGCCAGCAGCTTGTATTTTGGACCGATGAACACTGAAGCTTTCTTT. This sequence encodes CASSLYFGPMNTEAFF. V is TRBV5-4 and J is TRBJ1-1; D is undetermined. From germline, CDR1 is SGHNT and CDR2 YYREEE (reference sequence). The V and J ends lost 1 base and 0 bases respectively, with 13 bases between them. The CDR3 is 16 residues long. The full variable domain, completed using reference TRBV5-4 and TRBJ1-1, is ETGVTQSPTHLIKTRGQQVTLRCSSQSGHNTVSWYQQALGQGPQFIFQYYREEENGRGNFPPRFSGLQFPNYSSELNVNALELDDSALYLCASSLYFGPMNTEAFFGQGTRLTVV.

The V and J genes are TRBV7-6 and TRBJ2-1, with 11 nucleotides matching TRBD2. J was trimmed by 3 bases and V by 5 bases; bases with no gene match: 6. Germline loops: CDR1 SGHVS, CDR2 FNYEAQ. The CDR3 covers 16 residues. The CDR3 sequence: CASSRISGRDYNEQFF. CDR3 DNA sequence: TGTGCCAGCAGCCGTATTAGCGGGAGGGACTACAATGAGCAGTTCTTC.

J is TRBJ2-1 and V is TRBV19; 7 bases are shared with TRBD2. Germline V gene data show CDR1 as LNHDA and CDR2 as SQIVND (reference sequence). Trimming removed 7 bases from V and 4 bases from J; junction bases left unmatched: 4. The CDR3 is 13 amino acids. DNA of the CDR3: TGTGCCAGTAAGGGAGGGGCGTACAATGAGCAGTTCTTC. Residues: CASKGGAYNEQFF.

The chain links TRBV28 to TRBJ2-3, with a tentative D call TRBD1 (7 bases). V lost 4 bases and J 10 bases, leaving 15 bases between the germline ends. The CDR3 is made up of 13 amino acids. Per germline, CDR1 MDHEN and CDR2 SYDVKM. The CDR3 nucleotides read TGTGCCAGCAGTTCGGAGGGGGCCCGATCGCAGTATTTT. Translated: CASSSEGARSQYF.